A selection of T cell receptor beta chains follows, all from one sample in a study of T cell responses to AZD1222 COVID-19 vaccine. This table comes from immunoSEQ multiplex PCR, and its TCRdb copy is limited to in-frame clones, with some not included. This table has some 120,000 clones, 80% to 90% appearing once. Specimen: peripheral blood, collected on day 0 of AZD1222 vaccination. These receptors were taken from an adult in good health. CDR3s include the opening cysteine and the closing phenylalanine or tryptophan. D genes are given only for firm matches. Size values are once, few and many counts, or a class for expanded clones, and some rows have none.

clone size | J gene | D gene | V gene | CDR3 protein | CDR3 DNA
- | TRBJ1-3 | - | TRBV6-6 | CATQPTGSGNTIYF | TGTGCCACCCAACCTACGGGCTCTGGAAACACCATATATTTT
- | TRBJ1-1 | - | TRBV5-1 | CASSFRQNTEAFF | TGCGCCAGCAGCTTCCGCCAGAACACTGAAGCTTTCTTT
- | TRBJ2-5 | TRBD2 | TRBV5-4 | CASSLRGGAETQYF | TGTGCCAGCAGCCTCCGGGGAGGGGCTGAGACCCAGTACTTC
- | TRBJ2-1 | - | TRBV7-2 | CASSLRSAGAGGNEQFF | TGTGCCAGCAGCTTAAGGTCGGCGGGGGCCGGGGGCAATGAACAGTTCTTC
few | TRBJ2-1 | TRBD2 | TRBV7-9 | CASSLRLADEQFF | TGTGCCAGCAGCTTAAGGCTAGCGGATGAGCAGTTCTTC
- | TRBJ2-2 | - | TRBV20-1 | CSASSGGANTGELFF | TGCAGTGCTAGTTCGGGGGGCGCGAACACCGGGGAGCTGTTTTTT
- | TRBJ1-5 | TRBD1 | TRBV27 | CASSPHGQGRNQPQHF | TGTGCCAGCAGTCCACACGGACAGGGGAGAAATCAGCCCCAGCATTTT
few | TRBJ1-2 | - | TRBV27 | CASSLSGLYGYTF | TGTGCCAGCAGCCTTTCAGGGCTCTATGGCTACACCTTC
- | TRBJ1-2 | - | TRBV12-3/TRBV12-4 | CASSQGTVYGYTF | TGTGCCAGCAGTCAAGGGACGGTGTATGGCTACACCTTC
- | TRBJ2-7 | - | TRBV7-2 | CASSLATGGYEQYF | TGTGCCAGCAGCTTAGCGACGGGCGGCTACGAGCAGTACTTC
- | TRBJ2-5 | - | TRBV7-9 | CASSLGGGGETQYF | TGTGCCAGCAGCTTAGGCGGTGGCGGGGAGACCCAGTACTTC
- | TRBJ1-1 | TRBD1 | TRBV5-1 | CASSFNTGTGRTEAFF | TGCGCCAGCAGCTTTAACACCGGGACAGGGCGCACTGAAGCTTTCTTT
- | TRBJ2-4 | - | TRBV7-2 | CASTSDRQNIQYF | TGTGCCAGCACCTCAGACAGGCAGAACATTCAGTACTTC
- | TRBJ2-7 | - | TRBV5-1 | CASSLSDEQYF | TGCGCCAGCAGCTTGTCGGACGAGCAGTACTTC
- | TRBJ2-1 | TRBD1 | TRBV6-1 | CASSLDRGPYNEQFF | TGTGCCAGCAGCCTCGACAGGGGGCCTTACAATGAGCAGTTCTTC
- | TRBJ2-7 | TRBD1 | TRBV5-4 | CASSPPGQVPYEQYF | TGTGCCAGCAGCCCGCCGGGACAGGTACCCTACGAGCAGTACTTC
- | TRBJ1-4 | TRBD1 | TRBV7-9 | CASSAGTGAGNEKLFF | TGTGCCAGCAGCGCCGGGACAGGGGCGGGTAATGAAAAACTGTTTTTT
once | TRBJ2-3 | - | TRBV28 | CASRVPNTDTQYF | TGTGCCAGCAGGGTCCCCAACACAGATACGCAGTATTTT
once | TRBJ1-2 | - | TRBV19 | CASTLGQGPTGGGYTF | TGTGCCAGTACCCTAGGACAAGGACCGACTGGTGGTGGCTACACCTTC
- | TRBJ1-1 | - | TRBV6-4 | CASSANQGNTEAFF | TGTGCCAGCAGTGCCAACCAGGGAAACACTGAAGCTTTCTTT
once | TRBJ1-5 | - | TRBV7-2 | CASTPPGGNQPQHF | TGTGCCAGCACCCCTCCTGGGGGTAATCAGCCCCAGCATTTT
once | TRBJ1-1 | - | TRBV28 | CASSLGGMNTEAFF | TGTGCCAGCAGTTTGGGGGGGATGAACACTGAAGCTTTCTTT
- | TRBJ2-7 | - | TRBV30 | CAWSVPGATYEQYF | TGTGCCTGGAGTGTCCCGGGGGCGACCTACGAGCAGTACTTC
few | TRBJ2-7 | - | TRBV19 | CASSIEVKAAGEQYF | TGTGCCAGTAGTATTGAAGTGAAGGCCGCTGGCGAGCAGTACTTC
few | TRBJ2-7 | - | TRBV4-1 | CASSQEKRASSYEQYF | TGCGCCAGCAGCCAAGAGAAGAGGGCTAGTAGCTACGAGCAGTACTTC
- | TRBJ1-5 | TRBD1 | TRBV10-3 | CAISPGQGDNQPQHF | TGTGCCATCAGCCCGGGACAGGGGGACAATCAGCCCCAGCATTTT
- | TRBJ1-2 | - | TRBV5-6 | CASSIGEYGYTF | TGTGCCAGCAGCATAGGAGAGTATGGCTACACCTTC
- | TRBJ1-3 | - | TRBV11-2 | CASSLDLPGGNTIYF | TGTGCCAGCAGCTTAGATCTCCCCGGGGGAAACACCATATATTTT
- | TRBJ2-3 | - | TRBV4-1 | CASSHITQYF | TGCGCCAGCAGCCATATTACGCAGTATTTT
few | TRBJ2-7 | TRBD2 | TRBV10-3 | CAISTSESYEQYF | TGTGCCATCTCCACTAGCGAGTCCTACGAGCAGTACTTC
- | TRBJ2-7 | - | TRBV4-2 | CASSQGTLSSYEQYF | TGTGCCAGCAGCCAAGGGACCCTTTCTTCCTACGAGCAGTACTTC
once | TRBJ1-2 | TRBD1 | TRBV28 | CASRSGTGFNYGYTF | TGTGCCAGCAGGTCCGGGACAGGGTTTAATTATGGCTACACCTTC
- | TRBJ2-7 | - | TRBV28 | CASSLGQGLSYEQYF | TGTGCCAGCAGTTTGGGGCAGGGACTTTCGTACGAGCAGTACTTC
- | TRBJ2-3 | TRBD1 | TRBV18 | CASSAGTGGTDTQYF | TGTGCCAGCTCAGCCGGGACAGGGGGAACAGATACGCAGTATTTT
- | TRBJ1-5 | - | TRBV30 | CAWSVLGEQPQHF | TGTGCCTGGAGTGTACTAGGAGAACAGCCCCAGCATTTT
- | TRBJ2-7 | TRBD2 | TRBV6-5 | CASNPSGAYSYEQYF | TGTGCCAGCAACCCCAGCGGGGCCTACTCCTACGAGCAGTACTTC
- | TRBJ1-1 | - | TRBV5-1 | CASSSGGGLNTEAFF | TGCGCCAGCAGCTCCGGGGGGGGTCTGAACACTGAAGCTTTCTTT
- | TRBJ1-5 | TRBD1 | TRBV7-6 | CASSWGQGSDQPQHF | TGTGCCAGCAGCTGGGGACAGGGGTCGGATCAGCCCCAGCATTTT
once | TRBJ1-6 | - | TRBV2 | CASSEVPNSPLHF | TGTGCCAGCAGTGAAGTGCCCAATTCACCCCTCCACTTT
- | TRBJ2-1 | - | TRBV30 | CAWSGLPIADEQFF | TGTGCCTGGAGTGGCCTCCCCATAGCGGATGAGCAGTTCTTC
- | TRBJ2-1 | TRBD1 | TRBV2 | CASRYHRDRGDNEQFF | TGTGCCAGCAGGTACCACCGGGACAGGGGTGACAATGAGCAGTTCTTC
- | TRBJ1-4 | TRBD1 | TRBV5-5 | CASSPDRVDEKLFF | TGTGCCAGCAGTCCGGACAGGGTTGATGAAAAACTGTTTTTT
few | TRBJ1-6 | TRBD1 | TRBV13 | CASSLSQGDSPLHF | TGTGCCAGCAGCTTATCCCAGGGGGATTCACCCCTCCACTTT
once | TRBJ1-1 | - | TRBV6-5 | CASRPDGRATEAFF | TGTGCCAGCAGGCCCGACGGGCGGGCGACTGAAGCTTTCTTT
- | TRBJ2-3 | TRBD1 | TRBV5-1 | CASSKGQDADTQYF | TGCGCCAGCAGCAAGGGACAGGACGCAGATACGCAGTATTTT